One and the same sample provided the 3 T cell receptor beta chains below, sequenced in a study of blood T cell repertoires in COVID-19. TCRdb's table, derived via immunoSEQ multiplex PCR, lists solely in-frame clones and lacks some. The table includes fewer than 300,000 clones, roughly 90% detected once. The sample taken for sequencing was peripheral blood. These receptors all come from a man aged 25-45 years with acute or convalescent COVID-19.

As to this clone: Other nucleotide sequences from this sample produce the same CDR3. The chain joins TRBV30 to TRBJ2-1, with TRBD2 matching 13 bases. The CDR3 has 15 amino acids. The germline CDR1 and CDR2 sequences are GTSNPN and SVGIG (reference sequence). V shed 3 bases, J shed 4 bases, and the junction held 3 bases outside the gene matches. The CDR3: CAWSQGLAGYNEQFF. Here the CDR3 DNA reads TGTGCCTGGAGCCAGGGACTAGCGGGATACAATGAGCAGTTCTTC.

The chain carries TRBV5-6 and TRBJ2-7, with TRBD2 matching over 12 bases. This CDR3 is 14 amino acids long. The germline gives CDR1 SGHDT, CDR2 YYEEEE. The V gene end was trimmed by 4 bases and the J gene end by 7 bases; junction bases not matched to a gene: 6. CDR3 DNA sequence: TGTGCCAGCAGCAGACTAGCGGGAGTTAAAGAGCAGTACTTC. Protein sequence: CASSRLAGVKEQYF.

This sequence joins TRBV18 and TRBJ1-4; TRBD1 aligns across 9 bases. J gave up 8 bases and V 5 bases, and 9 bases lay outside the gene matches. The length of the CDR3 is 15 residues. Per germline, CDR1 KGHSH and CDR2 LQKENI. CDR3 region: CASSSPGTGLEKLFF. CDR3 bases: TGTGCCAGCTCATCTCCCGGGACAGGGTTGGAAAAACTGTTTTTT.